This T cell receptor beta chain was sequenced during a study of blood T cells in healthy people across ages. The wider study: Capture via template switching afforded approximately one barcoded beta molecule per two T cells.

The V gene's germline CDR1 is MNHEY and CDR2 SVGEGT. J gave up 1 base and V 2 bases, and 4 bases lay outside the gene matches. This CDR3 is 15 amino acids long. Study-wide points: CMV status of donors was unknown, possibly confounding expanded clonotype changes. Naive T cell percentage showed a strong correlation with TCR beta diversity.

The use of a sample-barcoded 5' primer and a J-beta primer mix characterized a second PCR of roughly 7 to 11 cycles. Each cDNA molecule was tagged by a template-switch adaptor with 12 random nucleotides. TCRdb used MiXCR to reprocess the 5' RACE reads, holding one entry per CDR3 protein. The sample holds some 1.4 million distinct CDR3 sequences, roughly 40% seen once. About this clonotype itself: The antigen remains undetermined.

The rearrangement links TRBV6-2 or TRBV6-3 to TRBJ2-5, with 7 bases fitting TRBD1. Sequenced material: blood. The receptor was derived from a woman under 30 in good health. The CDR3 spells CASSYRTGLQETQYF. CDR3 nucleotides: TGTGCCAGCAGTTACCGGACAGGACTCCAAGAGACCCAGTACTTC.